This T cell receptor (beta chain) was obtained from a study of blood T cell repertoires in COVID-19. Study-wide background: The samples span acute and convalescent COVID-19 from the United States, Italy and Spain. T cells, B-cell-depleted T cells, or PBMCs provided the cDNA or gDNA that served as material.

Libraries were prepared by immunoSEQ multiplex PCR; TCRdb keeps only in-frame clonotypes and omits some of them. The table has roughly 230,000 clones, 81% seen once. V lost 0 bases and J lost 4, with 16 bases in between. The CDR3 runs to 17 residues. In germline, CDR1 is MGHRA, CDR2 YSYEKL. This TCR was sampled from an elderly woman with acute or convalescent COVID-19. The specimen was peripheral blood. The chain recombines TRBV4-1 with TRBJ1-5; unclear D gene. CDR3 nucleotides: TGCGCCAGCAGCCAAGAAAGCATTCGTCCCGAAAATCAGCCCCAGCATTTT. The encoded protein is CASSQESIRPENQPQHF.